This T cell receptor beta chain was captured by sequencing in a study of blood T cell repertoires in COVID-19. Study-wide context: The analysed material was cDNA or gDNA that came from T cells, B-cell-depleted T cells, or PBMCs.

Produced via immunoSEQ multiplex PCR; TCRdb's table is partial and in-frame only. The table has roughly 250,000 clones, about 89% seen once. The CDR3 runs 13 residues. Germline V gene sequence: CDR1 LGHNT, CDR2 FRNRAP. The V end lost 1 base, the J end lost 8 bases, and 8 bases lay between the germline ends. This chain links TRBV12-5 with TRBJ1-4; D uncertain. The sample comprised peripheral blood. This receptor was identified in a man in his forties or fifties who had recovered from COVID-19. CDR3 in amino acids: CASGLALYEKLFF. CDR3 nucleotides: TGTGCTAGTGGTTTGGCGCTCTACGAAAAACTGTTTTTT.